A selection of T cell receptor beta chains follows, all from one sample in a study of HIV-infected patients and healthy controls. TCRdb re-called the 5' RACE reads with MiXCR, one entry per CDR3 protein. The sample consists of some 9,800 distinct CDR3 sequences, less than 10% of them appearing once. The sample was blood. The receptors were sampled from an adult in good health. Each CDR3 is given with its conserved first and last residue.

J gene,V gene,CDR3 protein
TRBJ1-2,TRBV5-1,CASSTEDSAYGYTF
TRBJ2-4,TRBV12-5,CASGLVLEDSEAKNIQYF
TRBJ2-2,TRBV6-5,CASSTGVTGELFF
TRBJ2-1,TRBV10-1,CASSEAGSNYNEQFF
TRBJ2-7,TRBV5-4,CASSLRGQGTREQYF
TRBJ1-4,TRBV6-2/TRBV6-3,CASSPADEKLFF
TRBJ2-5,TRBV20-1,CSARSLGLSISETQYF
TRBJ1-5,TRBV19,CASSTPRRAERGNQPQHF
TRBJ1-6,TRBV20-1,CSARPPVENSPLHF
TRBJ1-3,TRBV11-2,CASSLTPGTGGVTIYF
TRBJ1-2,TRBV6-1,CASTLTVANYGYTF
TRBJ2-5,TRBV12-3/TRBV12-4,CASSPGLAGWGETQYF